This TCR beta chain was documented in a study of blood T cell repertoires in COVID-19. At the level of the study: In each case, the material was cDNA or gDNA derived from T cells, B-cell-depleted T cells, or PBMCs.

V was trimmed by 2 bases and J by 7 bases, leaving 13 bases between them. CDR1 is SGHTS and CDR2 is YDEGEE in the germline V gene. The CDR3 has 14 amino acids. The repertoire was sequenced with immunoSEQ multiplex PCR; TCRdb's copy has only in-frame clones and lacks some. The data contain a few hundred thousand clones, more than 85% of them singletons. This clonotype was sampled from a man aged 60 to 75 with acute or convalescent COVID-19. The sequencing sample was made of peripheral blood. The chain combines TRBV5-8 with TRBJ1-5; possibly TRBD1 for D (5 bases). The CDR3, as DNA: TGTGCCAGCAGCTTTGGAGGGACCAAGCAGCCCCAGCATTTT. Translation: CASSFGGTKQPQHF.